The next 9 T cell receptor beta chains were all read from a single sample in a study of shared clonotypes between healthy human individuals. Method: immunoSEQ multiplex PCR; TCRdb's copy keeps in-frame clones and lacks some. The sample has some 2 million clones; 85% to 95% are singletons. Input material: naive CD4+ T cells sorted from blood. Subset described: CD45RA+ positively selected. Every receptor here comes from a man aged 18 to 30 in good health.

This clone was counted once. The V and J genes are TRBV6-5 and TRBJ2-1; 11 bases align to TRBD1. The CDR3 consists of 14 residues. Per the germline V gene, CDR1 is MNHEY and CDR2 is SVGAGI. The V gene end was trimmed by 6 bases and the J gene end by 7 bases; junction bases not matched to a gene: 5. CDR3 bases: TGTGCCAGCAGGGGACAGGGGGTAACGAATGAGCAGTTCTTC. It translates to CASRGQGVTNEQFF.

The chain has TRBV4-3 and TRBJ2-7; D is unclear. The CDR3 extends over 16 amino acids. With 0 bases removed from V and 0 bases from J, the gap between germline ends came to 12 bases. CDR1 and CDR2 (germline): LGHNA, YSLEER. In nucleotides, the CDR3 is TGCGCCAGCAGCCAAGATGCGGCGGCAAGCTCCTACGAGCAGTACTTC. It yields the protein CASSQDAAASSYEQYF.

This clone was seen once. This chain joins TRBV30 and TRBJ2-6, with 7 bases that match TRBD1. The V segment lost 8 bases and the J segment 2 bases; nucleotides outside the gene matches: 15. This CDR3 is built from 17 residues. CDR1 is GTSNPN and CDR2 is SVGIG in the germline V gene (reference sequence). Written as DNA, the CDR3 is TGTGCCACCCACTTAACTCGCGACAGGGCTGGGGCCAACGTCCTGACTTTC. Translating it yields CATHLTRDRAGANVLTF.

Points on this clone: The sample carries other DNA sequences with the same CDR3. CDR3 protein: CASSLAGTGPYEQYF. The CDR3 nucleotides read TGTGCCAGCAGTTTGGCCGGGACAGGTCCCTACGAGCAGTACTTC. The chain is built from TRBV27 and TRBJ2-7; 8 bases line up with TRBD1. Germline lookup yields CDR1 MNHEY and CDR2 SMNVEV (reference sequence). CDR3 size: 15 residues. The ends lost 3 bases at V and 2 bases at J; junction bases unmatched: 6.

The rearrangement links TRBV30 to TRBJ2-2; D remains ambiguous. Trimming cost V 2 bases and J 0 bases, with 7 bases left between them. Germline V gene data show CDR1 as GTSNPN and CDR2 as SVGIG (reference sequence). The CDR3 runs to 14 residues. For the CDR3, the DNA is TGTGCCTGGAGTCCTGCTACGAACACCGGGGAGCTGTTTTTT. Amino acids: CAWSPATNTGELFF.

The chain links TRBV10-2 to TRBJ2-2; 9 positions match TRBD1. Unmatched junction bases numbered 3, after V lost 8 bases and J lost 2 bases. Germline V CDR1 and CDR2: WSHSY, SAAADI. The CDR3 has 14 residues. The CDR3 is CASGTGTNTGELFF. In DNA form, the CDR3 reads TGCGCCAGCGGGACAGGGACAAACACCGGGGAGCTGTTTTTT.

The V gene is TRBV4-3, the J gene TRBJ2-1; D not certain. This CDR3 has 13 amino acids. Between the trimmed V and J ends, which lost 1 base and 9 bases, there was a span of 10 bases. Per germline, CDR1 LGHNA and CDR2 YSLEER. The CDR3 nucleotides read TGCGCCAGCAGCCAAGTACCCGTGGGTGAGCAGTTCTTC. Translation: CASSQVPVGEQFF.

The rearrangement joins TRBV5-4 to TRBJ2-1; D is undetermined. The V end was cut by 1 base, the J end by 9 bases, with 8 bases between. The CDR3 length is 12 residues. Germline V gene lookup returns CDR1 SGHNT and CDR2 YYREEE (reference sequence). In nucleotides, the CDR3 is TGTGCCAGCAGCTTGAGGTGGGGTGAGCAGTTCTTC. Translated: CASSLRWGEQFF.

The gene calls are TRBV5-1 and TRBJ1-6; no firm D call. Germline-derived CDR1 and CDR2 are SGHRS and YFSETQ. Trimming pared 1 base from V and 8 bases from J, leaving 13 bases between. The length of the CDR3 is 15 residues. The CDR3 sequence is CASSLSGLGDSPLHF. For the CDR3, the DNA is TGCGCCAGCAGCTTGTCCGGTCTTGGGGATTCACCCCTCCACTTT.